The clone carrying this TCR beta chain was recorded at least ten times. The time point here: newly diagnosed GD, antithyroid drugs for less than 3 months. PBMCs were the source of the RNA used for TCR sequencing. The data stem from a study of regulatory T cells in long-lasting Graves disease. This CDR3 has 14 residues. The germline V and J ends were trimmed by 7 bases and 2 bases, with 15 bases remaining between them. CDR1 is MDHEN, CDR2 SYDVKM, per germline. Construction of the TCR beta libraries employed iRepertoire HTBI primers in conjunction with Arm-PCR of CDR3 regions. From the multiplex PCR reads, TCRdb called clonotypes with MiXCR, one entry per CDR3 protein. The sample includes 680,000 or so distinct CDR3 sequences, about 16% seen only once; the top ten take 15% to 20%. The sample was also linked to a second study, of T cells in Graves' hyperthyroidism and ophthalmopathy.

The sample was peripheral blood mononuclear cells (PBMCs), taken at new diagnosis, from a patient treated with antithyroid drugs. This chain links TRBV28 with TRBJ2-7; maybe TRBD1 (6 bases). The sequence was obtained from a woman younger than 45 with Graves disease. The CDR3: CASTPTGPPYEQYF. CDR3 DNA: TGTGCCAGCACCCCCACAGGGCCCCCCTACGAGCAGTACTTC.